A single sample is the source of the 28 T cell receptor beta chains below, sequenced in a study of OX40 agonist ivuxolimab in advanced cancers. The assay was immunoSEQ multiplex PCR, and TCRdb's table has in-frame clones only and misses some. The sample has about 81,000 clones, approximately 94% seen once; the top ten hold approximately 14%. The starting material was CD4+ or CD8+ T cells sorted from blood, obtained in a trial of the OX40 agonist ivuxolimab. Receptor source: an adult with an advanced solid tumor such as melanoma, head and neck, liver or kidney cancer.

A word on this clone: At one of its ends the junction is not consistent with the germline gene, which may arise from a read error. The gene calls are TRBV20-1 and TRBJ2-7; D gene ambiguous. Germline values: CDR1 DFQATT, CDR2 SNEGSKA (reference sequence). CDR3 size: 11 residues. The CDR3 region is CSARGSDEQYF. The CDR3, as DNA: TGCAGTGCTAGGGGCTCCGACGAGCAGTACTTC.

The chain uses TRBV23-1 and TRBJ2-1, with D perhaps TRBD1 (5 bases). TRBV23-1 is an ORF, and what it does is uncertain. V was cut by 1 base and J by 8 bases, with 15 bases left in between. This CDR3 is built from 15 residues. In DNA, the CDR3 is TGCGCCAGCAGTCAATTGGGAATCCAGGGCGATGAGCAGTTCTTC. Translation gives CASSQLGIQGDEQFF.

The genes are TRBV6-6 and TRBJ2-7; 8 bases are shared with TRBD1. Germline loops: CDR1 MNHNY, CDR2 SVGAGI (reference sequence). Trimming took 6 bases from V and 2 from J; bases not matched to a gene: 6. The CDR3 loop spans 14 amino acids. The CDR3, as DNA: TGTGCCAGCAGACCCGGGACAGGAGCCTACGAGCAGTACTTC. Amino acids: CASRPGTGAYEQYF.

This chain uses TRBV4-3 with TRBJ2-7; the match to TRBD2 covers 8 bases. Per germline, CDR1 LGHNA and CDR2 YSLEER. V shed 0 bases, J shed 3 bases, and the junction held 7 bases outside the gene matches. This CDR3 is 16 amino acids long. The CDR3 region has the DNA TGCGCCAGCAGCCAAGATTCGGGGGGGGCTAACTACGAGCAGTACTTC. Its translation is CASSQDSGGANYEQYF.

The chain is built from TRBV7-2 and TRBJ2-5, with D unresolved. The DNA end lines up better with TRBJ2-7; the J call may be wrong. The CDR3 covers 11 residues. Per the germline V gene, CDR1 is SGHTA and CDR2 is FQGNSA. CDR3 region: CASSNDYEQYF. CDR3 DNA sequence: TGTGCCAGCAGCAATGACTACGAGCAGTACTTC.

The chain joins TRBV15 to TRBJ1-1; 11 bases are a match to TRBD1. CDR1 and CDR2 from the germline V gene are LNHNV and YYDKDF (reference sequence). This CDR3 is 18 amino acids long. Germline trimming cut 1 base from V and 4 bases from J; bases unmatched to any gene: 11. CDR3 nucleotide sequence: TGTGCCACCAGCAGAGGGAGGACAGGGGGCGCGATGGGCACTGAAGCTTTCTTT. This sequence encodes CATSRGRTGGAMGTEAFF.

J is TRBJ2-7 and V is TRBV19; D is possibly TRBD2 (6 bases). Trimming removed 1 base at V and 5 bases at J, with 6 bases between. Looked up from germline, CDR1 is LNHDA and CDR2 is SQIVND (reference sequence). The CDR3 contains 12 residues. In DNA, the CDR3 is TGTGCCAGTAGTATAGGGGGGGACGAGCAGTACTTC. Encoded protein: CASSIGGDEQYF. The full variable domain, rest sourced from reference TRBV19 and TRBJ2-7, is DGGITQSPKYLFRKEGQNVTLSCEQNLNHDAMYWYRQDPGQGLRLIYYSQIVNDFQKGDIAEGYSVSREKKESFPLTVTSAQKNPTAFYLCASSIGGDEQYFGPGTRLTVT.

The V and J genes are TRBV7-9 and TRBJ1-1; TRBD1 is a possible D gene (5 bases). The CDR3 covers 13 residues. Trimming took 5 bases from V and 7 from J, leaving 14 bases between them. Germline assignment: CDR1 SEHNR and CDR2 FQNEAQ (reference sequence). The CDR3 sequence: CASSTRAGDEAFF. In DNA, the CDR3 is TGTGCCAGCAGCACCAGGGCGGGGGATGAAGCTTTCTTT.

The CDR3 sequence: CASSSSGALSYNSPLHF. The CDR3 bases are TGTGCCAGCAGCTCGTCAGGGGCCCTCTCCTATAATTCACCCCTCCACTTT. V and J are TRBV7-6 and TRBJ1-6; tentatively, D is TRBD1 (6 bases). Germline CDR1 and CDR2: SGHVS and FNYEAQ. V dropped 4 bases and J dropped 0 bases, with 13 bases sitting between them. This CDR3 region has 17 residues.

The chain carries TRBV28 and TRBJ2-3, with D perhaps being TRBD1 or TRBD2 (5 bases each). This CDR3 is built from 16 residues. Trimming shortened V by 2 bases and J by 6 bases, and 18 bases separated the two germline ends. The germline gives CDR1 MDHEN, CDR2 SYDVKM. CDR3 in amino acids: CASSLVGTSPPDTQYF. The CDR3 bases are TGTGCCAGCAGTTTAGTAGGGACGAGCCCACCGGATACGCAGTATTTT.

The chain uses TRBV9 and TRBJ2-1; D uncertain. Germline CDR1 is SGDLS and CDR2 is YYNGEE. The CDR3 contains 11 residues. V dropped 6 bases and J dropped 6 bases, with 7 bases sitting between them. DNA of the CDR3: TGTGCCAGCAACCGACCCAATGAGCAGTTCTTC. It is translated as CASNRPNEQFF.

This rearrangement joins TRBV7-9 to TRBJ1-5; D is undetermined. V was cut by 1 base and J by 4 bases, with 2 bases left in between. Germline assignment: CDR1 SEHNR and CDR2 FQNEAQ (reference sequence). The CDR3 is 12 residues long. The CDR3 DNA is TGTGCCAGCAGCTTAGATAATCAGCCCCAGCATTTT. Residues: CASSLDNQPQHF.

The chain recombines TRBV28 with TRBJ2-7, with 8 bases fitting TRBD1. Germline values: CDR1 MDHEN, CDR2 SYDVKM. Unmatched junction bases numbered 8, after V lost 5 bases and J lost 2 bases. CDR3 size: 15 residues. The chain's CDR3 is CASSGGQGLTYEQYF. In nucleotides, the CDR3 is TGTGCCAGCAGTGGAGGACAGGGTCTGACCTACGAGCAGTACTTC.

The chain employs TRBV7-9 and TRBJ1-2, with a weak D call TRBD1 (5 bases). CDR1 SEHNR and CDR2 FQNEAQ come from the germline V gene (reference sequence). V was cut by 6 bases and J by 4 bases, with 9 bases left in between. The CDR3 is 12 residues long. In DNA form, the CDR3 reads TGTGCCAGCAGGCTCGGGGCCTATGGCTACACCTTC. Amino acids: CASRLGAYGYTF. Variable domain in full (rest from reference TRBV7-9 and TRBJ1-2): DTGVSQNPRHKITKRGQNVTFRCDPISEHNRLYWYRQTLGQGPEFLTYFQNEAQLEKSRLLSDRFSAERPKGSFSTLEIQRTEQGDSAMYLCASRLGAYGYTFGSGTRLTVV.

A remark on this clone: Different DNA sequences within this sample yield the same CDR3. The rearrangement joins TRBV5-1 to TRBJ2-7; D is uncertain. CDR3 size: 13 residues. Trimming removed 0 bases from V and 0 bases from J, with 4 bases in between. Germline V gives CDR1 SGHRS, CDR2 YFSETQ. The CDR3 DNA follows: TGCGCCAGCAGCTTGGGCAGCTCCTACGAGCAGTACTTC. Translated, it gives CASSLGSSYEQYF. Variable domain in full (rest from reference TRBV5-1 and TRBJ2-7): KAGVTQTPRYLIKTRGQQVTLSCSPISGHRSVSWYQQTPGQGLQFLFEYFSETQRNKGNFPGRFSGRQFSNSRSEMNVSTLELGDSALYLCASSLGSSYEQYFGPGTRLTVT.

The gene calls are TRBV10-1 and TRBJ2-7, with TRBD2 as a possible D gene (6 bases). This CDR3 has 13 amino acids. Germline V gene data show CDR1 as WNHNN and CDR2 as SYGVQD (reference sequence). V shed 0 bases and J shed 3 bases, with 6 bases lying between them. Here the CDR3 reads CASSESSGYEQYF. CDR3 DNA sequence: TGCGCCAGCAGTGAGTCTAGCGGCTACGAGCAGTACTTC.

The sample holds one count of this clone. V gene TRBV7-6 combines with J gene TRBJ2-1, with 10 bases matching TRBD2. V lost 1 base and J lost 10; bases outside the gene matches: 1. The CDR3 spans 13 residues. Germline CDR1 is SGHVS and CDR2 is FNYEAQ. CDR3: CASSLGAGGEQFF. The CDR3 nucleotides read TGTGCCAGCAGCTTAGGAGCGGGAGGGGAGCAGTTCTTC.

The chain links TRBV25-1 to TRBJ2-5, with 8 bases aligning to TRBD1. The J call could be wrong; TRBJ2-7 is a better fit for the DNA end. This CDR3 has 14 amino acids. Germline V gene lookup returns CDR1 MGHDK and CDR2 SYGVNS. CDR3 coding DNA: TGTGCCAGCAAAGGGACAGGCTTACCCTACGAGCAGTACTTC. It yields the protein CASKGTGLPYEQYF.

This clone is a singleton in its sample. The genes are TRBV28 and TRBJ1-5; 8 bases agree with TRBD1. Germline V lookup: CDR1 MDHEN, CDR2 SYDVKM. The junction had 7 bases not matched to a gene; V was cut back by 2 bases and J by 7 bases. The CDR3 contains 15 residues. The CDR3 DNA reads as TGTGCCAGCAGTTTAGTGACAGGGGTAGGCCAGCCCCAGCATTTT. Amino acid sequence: CASSLVTGVGQPQHF.

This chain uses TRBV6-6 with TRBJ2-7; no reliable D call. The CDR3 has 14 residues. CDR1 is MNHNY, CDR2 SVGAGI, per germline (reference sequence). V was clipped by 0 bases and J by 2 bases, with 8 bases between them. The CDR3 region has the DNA TGTGCCAGCAGTTACTCGTCCGGAGCCTACGAGCAGTACTTC. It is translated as CASSYSSGAYEQYF.

The CDR3 spells CASSREGGTEAFF. In DNA, the CDR3 is TGTGCCAGCAGCCGTGAAGGGGGCACTGAAGCTTTCTTT. The V and J genes are TRBV5-6 and TRBJ1-1, with D tentatively TRBD1 (6 bases). The ends were cut back, 4 bases at V and 4 bases at J, with 11 bases in the middle. CDR3 length: 13 amino acids. Germline V gives CDR1 SGHDT, CDR2 YYEEEE.

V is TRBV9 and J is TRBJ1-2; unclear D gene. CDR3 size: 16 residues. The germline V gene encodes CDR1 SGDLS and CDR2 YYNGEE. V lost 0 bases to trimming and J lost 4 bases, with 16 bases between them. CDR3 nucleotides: TGTGCCAGCAGCGTAGAAACGAGGGCGGGATTCTATGGCTACACCTTC. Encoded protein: CASSVETRAGFYGYTF.

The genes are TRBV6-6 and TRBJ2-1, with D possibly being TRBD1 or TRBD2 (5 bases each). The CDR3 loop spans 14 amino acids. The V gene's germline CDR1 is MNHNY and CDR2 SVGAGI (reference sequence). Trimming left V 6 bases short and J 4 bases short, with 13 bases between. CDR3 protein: CASSPGAVYNEQFF. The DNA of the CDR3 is TGTGCCAGCAGCCCCGGGGCAGTTTACAATGAGCAGTTCTTC.

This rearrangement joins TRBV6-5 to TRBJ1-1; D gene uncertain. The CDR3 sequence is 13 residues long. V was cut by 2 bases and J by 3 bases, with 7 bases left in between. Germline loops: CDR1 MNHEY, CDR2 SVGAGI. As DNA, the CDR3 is TGTGCCAGCAGTTACACTCTGGACACTGAAGCTTTCTTT. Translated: CASSYTLDTEAFF.

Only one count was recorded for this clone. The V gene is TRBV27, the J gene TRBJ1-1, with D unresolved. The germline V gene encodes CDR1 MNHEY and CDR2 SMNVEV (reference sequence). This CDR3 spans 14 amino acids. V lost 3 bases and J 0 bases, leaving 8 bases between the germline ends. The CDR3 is CASSLTNMNTEAFF. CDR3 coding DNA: TGTGCCAGCAGTTTGACAAATATGAACACTGAAGCTTTCTTT.

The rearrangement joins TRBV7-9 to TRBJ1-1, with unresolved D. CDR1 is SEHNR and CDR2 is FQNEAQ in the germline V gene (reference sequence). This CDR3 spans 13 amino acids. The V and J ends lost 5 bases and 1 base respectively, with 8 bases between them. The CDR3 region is CASSVFQNTEAFF. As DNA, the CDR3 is TGTGCCAGCAGCGTATTTCAGAACACTGAAGCTTTCTTT. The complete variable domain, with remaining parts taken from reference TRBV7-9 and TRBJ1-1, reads DTGVSQNPRHKITKRGQNVTFRCDPISEHNRLYWYRQTLGQGPEFLTYFQNEAQLEKSRLLSDRFSAERPKGSFSTLEIQRTEQGDSAMYLCASSVFQNTEAFFGQGTRLTVV.

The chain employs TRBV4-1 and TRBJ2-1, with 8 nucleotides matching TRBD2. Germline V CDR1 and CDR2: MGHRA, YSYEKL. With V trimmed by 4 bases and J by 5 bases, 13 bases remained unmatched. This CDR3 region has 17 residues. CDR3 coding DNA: TGCGCCAGCAGCCGAATTGTCGCGGGGGGAATTGACAATGAGCAGTTCTTC. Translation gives CASSRIVAGGIDNEQFF.

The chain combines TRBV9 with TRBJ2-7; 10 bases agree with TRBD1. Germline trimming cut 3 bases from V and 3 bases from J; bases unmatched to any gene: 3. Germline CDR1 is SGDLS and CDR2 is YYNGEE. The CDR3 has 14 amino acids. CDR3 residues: CASSARTGGYEQYF. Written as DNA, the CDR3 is TGTGCCAGCAGCGCCCGGACAGGGGGCTACGAGCAGTACTTC.